This T cell receptor beta chain was sequenced in a study of early T cells in non-severe SARS-CoV-2 infection. TCRdb re-analysed the 5' RACE reads in MiXCR, keeping a single row per CDR3 protein. The sample lists tens of thousands of distinct CDR3 sequences; 11% were seen once. In germline, CDR1 is SGHTA, CDR2 FQGNSA. The CDR3 runs to 17 residues. Trimming pared 2 bases from V and 5 bases from J, leaving 21 bases between. The V gene is TRBV7-2, the J gene TRBJ1-2; D possibly corresponds to TRBD1 (5 bases). Sequenced: whole blood. The TCR sequence derives from an adult who was a healthcare worker with PCR-confirmed SARS-CoV-2 infection or an uninfected control (not recorded which). CDR3 protein: CASSLTGDGRLGYGYTF. The CDR3 DNA sequence: TGTGCCAGCAGCTTAACCGGGGACGGACGGTTAGGGTATGGCTACACCTTC.